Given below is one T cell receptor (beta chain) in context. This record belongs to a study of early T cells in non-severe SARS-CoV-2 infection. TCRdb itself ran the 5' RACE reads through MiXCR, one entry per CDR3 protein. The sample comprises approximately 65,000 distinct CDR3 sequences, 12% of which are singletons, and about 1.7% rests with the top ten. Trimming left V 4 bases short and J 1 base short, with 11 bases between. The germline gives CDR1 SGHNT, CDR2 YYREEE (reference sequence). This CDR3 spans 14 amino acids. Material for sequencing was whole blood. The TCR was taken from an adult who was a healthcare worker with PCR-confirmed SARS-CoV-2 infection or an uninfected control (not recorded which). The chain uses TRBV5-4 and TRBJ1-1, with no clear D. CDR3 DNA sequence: TGTGCCAGCAGCCCATCTCTCAGGAACACTGAAGCTTTCTTT. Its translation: CASSPSLRNTEAFF.